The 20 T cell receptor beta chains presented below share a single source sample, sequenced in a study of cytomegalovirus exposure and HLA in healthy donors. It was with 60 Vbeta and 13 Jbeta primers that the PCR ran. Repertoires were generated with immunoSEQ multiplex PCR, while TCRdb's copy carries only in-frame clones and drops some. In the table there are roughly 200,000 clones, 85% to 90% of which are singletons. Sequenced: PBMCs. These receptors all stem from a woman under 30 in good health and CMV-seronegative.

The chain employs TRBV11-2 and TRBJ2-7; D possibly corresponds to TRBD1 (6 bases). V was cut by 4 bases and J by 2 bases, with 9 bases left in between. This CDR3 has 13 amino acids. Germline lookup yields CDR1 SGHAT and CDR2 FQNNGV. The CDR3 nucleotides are TGTGCCAGCAGCTCTGGACAGACCTACGAGCAGTACTTC. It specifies CASSSGQTYEQYF.

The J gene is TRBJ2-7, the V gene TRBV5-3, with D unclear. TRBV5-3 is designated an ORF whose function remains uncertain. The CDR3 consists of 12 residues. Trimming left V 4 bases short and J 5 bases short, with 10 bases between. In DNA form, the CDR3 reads TGTGCCAGAAGCATATTTCCCCACGAGCAGTACTTC. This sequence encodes CARSIFPHEQYF.

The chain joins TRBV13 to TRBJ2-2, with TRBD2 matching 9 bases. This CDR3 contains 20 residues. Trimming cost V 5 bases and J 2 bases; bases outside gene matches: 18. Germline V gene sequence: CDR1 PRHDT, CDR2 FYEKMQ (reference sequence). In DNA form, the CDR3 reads TGTGCCAGCAGCCCGAGGACTAGCGAGAAAGGCCCTATTAACACCGGGGAGCTGTTTTTT. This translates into CASSPRTSEKGPINTGELFF. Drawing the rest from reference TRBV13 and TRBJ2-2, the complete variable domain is AAGVIQSPRHLIKEKRETATLKCYPIPRHDTVYWYQQGPGQDPQFLISFYEKMQSDKGSIPDRFSAQQFSDYHSELNMSSLELGDSALYFCASSPRTSEKGPINTGELFFGEGSRLTVL.

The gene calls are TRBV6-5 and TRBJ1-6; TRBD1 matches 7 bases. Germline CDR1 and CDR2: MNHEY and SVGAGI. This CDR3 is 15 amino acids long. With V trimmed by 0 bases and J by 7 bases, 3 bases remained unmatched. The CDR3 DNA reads TGTGCCAGCAGTTACTCGAGACAGGGCAATTCACCCCTCCACTTT. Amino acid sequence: CASSYSRQGNSPLHF.

The CDR3 DNA reads as TGTGCCAGCACCTCAAGGGACACCACAGATACGCAGTATTTT. Amino acids: CASTSRDTTDTQYF. V gene TRBV2 combines with J gene TRBJ2-3; D perhaps matches TRBD1 (6 bases). The CDR3 has 14 amino acids. Trimming pared 7 bases from V and 2 bases from J, leaving 13 bases between. CDR1 and CDR2 (germline): SNHLY, FYNNEI.

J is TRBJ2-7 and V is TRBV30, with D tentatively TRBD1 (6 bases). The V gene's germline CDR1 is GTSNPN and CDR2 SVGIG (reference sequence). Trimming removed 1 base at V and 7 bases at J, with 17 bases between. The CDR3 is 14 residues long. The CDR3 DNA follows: TGTGCCTGGAGTGGGATCTCCGGGACAAGAGAGCAGTACTTC. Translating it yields CAWSGISGTREQYF.

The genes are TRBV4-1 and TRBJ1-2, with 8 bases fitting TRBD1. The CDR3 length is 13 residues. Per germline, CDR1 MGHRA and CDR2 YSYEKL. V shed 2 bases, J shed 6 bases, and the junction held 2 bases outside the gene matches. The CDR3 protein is CASSQTGGDGYTF. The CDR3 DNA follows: TGCGCCAGCAGCCAAACAGGGGGGGATGGCTACACCTTC.

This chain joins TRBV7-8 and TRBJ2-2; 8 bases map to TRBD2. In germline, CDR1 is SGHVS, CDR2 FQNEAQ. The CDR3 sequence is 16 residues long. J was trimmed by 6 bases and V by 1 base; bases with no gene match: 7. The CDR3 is CASSLGFSGTSGELFF. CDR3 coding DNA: TGTGCCAGCAGCTTAGGGTTTAGCGGGACGTCCGGGGAGCTGTTTTTT.

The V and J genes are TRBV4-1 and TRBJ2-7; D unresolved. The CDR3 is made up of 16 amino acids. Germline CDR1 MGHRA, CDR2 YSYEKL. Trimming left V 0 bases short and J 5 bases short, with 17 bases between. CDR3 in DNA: TGCGCCAGCAGCCAAGATCTAAGAGGCAGCACCCACGAGCAGTACTTC. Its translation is CASSQDLRGSTHEQYF.

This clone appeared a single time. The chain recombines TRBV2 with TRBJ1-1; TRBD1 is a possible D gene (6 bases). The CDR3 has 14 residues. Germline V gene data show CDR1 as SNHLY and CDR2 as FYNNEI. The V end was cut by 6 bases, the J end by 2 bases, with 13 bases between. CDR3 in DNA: TGTGCCAGCAGGTTACAGGGCCTAAACACTGAAGCTTTCTTT. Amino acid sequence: CASRLQGLNTEAFF.

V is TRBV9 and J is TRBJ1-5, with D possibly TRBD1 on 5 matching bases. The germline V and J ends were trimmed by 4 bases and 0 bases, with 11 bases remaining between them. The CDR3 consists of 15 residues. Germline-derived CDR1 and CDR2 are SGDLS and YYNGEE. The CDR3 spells CASSFDSNSNQPQHF. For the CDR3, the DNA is TGTGCCAGCAGCTTTGACAGCAATAGCAATCAGCCCCAGCATTTT. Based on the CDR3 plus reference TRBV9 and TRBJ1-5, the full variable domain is DSGVTQTPKHLITATGQRVTLRCSPRSGDLSVYWYQQSLDQGLQFLIQYYNGEERAKGNILERFSAQQFPDLHSELNLSSLELGDSALYFCASSFDSNSNQPQHFGDGTRLSIL.

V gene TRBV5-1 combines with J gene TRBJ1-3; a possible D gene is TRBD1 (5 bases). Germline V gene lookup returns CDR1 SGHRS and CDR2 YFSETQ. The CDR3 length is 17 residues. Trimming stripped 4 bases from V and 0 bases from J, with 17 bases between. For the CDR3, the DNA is TGCGCCAGCAGCCTCTTTTCGGGGGTATACTCTGGAAACACCATATATTTT. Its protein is CASSLFSGVYSGNTIYF.

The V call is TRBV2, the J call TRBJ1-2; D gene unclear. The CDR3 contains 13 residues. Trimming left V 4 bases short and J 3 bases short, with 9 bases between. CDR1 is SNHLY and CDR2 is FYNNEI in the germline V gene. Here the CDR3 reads CASSGREYYGYTF. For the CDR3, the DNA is TGTGCCAGCAGTGGAAGGGAGTACTATGGCTACACCTTC.

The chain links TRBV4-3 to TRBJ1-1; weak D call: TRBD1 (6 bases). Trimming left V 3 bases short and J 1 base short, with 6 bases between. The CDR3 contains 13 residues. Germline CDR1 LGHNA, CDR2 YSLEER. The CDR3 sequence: CASSQTGNTEAFF. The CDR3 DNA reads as TGCGCCAGCAGCCAGACAGGGAACACTGAAGCTTTCTTT.

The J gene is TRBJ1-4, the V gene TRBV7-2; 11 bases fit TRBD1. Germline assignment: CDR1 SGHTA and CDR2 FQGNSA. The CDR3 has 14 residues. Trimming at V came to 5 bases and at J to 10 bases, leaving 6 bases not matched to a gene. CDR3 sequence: CASSPGQGARKLFF. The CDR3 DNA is TGTGCCAGCAGCCCTGGACAGGGGGCGAGAAAACTGTTTTTT.

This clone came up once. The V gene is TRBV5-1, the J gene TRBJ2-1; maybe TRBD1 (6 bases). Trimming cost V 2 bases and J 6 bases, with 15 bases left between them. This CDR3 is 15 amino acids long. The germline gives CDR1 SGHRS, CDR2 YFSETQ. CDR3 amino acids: CASSFDPQGPNEQFF. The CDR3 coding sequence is TGCGCCAGCAGCTTTGACCCCCAGGGGCCCAATGAGCAGTTCTTC.

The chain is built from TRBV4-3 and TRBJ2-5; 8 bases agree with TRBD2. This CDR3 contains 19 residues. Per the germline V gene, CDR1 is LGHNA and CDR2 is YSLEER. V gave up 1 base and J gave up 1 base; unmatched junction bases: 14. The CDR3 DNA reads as TGCGCCAGCAGCCAAGTCCATCGGGGCGCGGGGGGCCTCCAAGAGACCCAGTACTTC. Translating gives CASSQVHRGAGGLQETQYF.

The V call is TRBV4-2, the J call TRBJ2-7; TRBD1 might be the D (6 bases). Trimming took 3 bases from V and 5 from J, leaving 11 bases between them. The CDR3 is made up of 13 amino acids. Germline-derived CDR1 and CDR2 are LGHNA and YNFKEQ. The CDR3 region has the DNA TGTGCCAGCAGCCAGGGGGCAAAAAACGAGCAGTACTTC. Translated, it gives CASSQGAKNEQYF.

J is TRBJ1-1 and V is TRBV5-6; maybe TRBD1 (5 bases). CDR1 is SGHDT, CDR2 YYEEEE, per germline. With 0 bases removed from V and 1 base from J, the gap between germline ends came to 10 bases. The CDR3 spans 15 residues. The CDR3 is CASSLDRGWNTEAFF. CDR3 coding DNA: TGTGCCAGCAGCTTGGATCGGGGGTGGAACACTGAAGCTTTCTTT. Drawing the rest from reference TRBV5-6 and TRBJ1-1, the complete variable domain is DAGVTQSPTHLIKTRGQQVTLRCSPKSGHDTVSWYQQALGQGPQFIFQYYEEEERQRGNFPDRFSGHQFPNYSSELNVNALLLGDSALYLCASSLDRGWNTEAFFGQGTRLTVV.

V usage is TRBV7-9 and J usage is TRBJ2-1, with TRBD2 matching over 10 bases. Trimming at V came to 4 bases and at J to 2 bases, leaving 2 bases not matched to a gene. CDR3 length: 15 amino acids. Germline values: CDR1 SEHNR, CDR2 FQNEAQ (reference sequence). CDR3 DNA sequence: TGTGCCAGCAGCTCTACTAGCGGGACCTACAATGAGCAGTTCTTC. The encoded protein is CASSSTSGTYNEQFF.